The 20 T cell receptor beta chains given below trace back to one sample, sequenced in a study of blood T cell repertoires in COVID-19 (dated by TCRdb to 2018 to 2021). The library was prepared using the immunoSEQ multiplex PCR assay. In its TCRdb copy, this immuneACCESS table keeps in-frame sequences only and misses some clones. Where compared with another copy, unresolved V genes explain less than half of these, and the others have no known cause. Counted in this sample were 15,000 to 25,000 clones; about 88% of them appeared once. The ten biggest clones cover less than 40% of the sample. The sequenced sample was peripheral blood. All receptors come from a human donor with active COVID-19. The donor label of this sample is uncertain.

V is TRBV18 and J is TRBJ1-4, with D unresolved. The germline gives CDR1 KGHSH, CDR2 LQKENI. The V gene lost 2 bases and the J gene lost 3 bases, with 7 bases spanning the gap. This CDR3 contains 14 residues. CDR3 protein: CASSPWQSNEKLFF. Written as DNA, the CDR3 is TGTGCCAGCTCACCATGGCAGTCTAATGAAAAACTGTTTTTT.

The rearrangement joins TRBV18 to TRBJ2-1; 10 bases are shared with TRBD2. V lost 3 bases to trimming and J lost 6 bases; unmatched junction nucleotides: 2. Germline CDR1 KGHSH, CDR2 LQKENI. The CDR3 is 14 amino acids. The CDR3 coding sequence is TGTGCCAGCTCACCTCTAGCGGGGGTCAATGAGCAGTTCTTC. Its translation: CASSPLAGVNEQFF.

The chain couples TRBV24-1 to TRBJ1-1; D may be TRBD1 (6 bases). Per the germline V gene, CDR1 is KGHDR and CDR2 is SFDVKD. This CDR3 comprises 16 residues. Trimming cost V 3 bases and J 4 bases, with 17 bases left between them. The CDR3 spells CATSDRIRGGRTEAFF. The CDR3 nucleotides are TGTGCCACCAGTGATCGAATAAGGGGGGGGCGCACTGAAGCTTTCTTT.

This chain uses TRBV5-4 with TRBJ1-2; the match to TRBD1 covers 10 bases. The length of the CDR3 is 15 residues. With 0 bases clipped from V and 5 bases from J, the junction kept 4 bases outside the gene matches. The V gene's germline CDR1 is SGHNT and CDR2 YYREEE (reference sequence). The CDR3: CASSLGGTGDYGYTF. CDR3 bases: TGTGCCAGCAGCTTGGGTGGGACAGGGGATTATGGCTACACCTTC. The full variable domain, in which reference TRBV5-4 and TRBJ1-2 provide the parts outside the CDR3, is ETGVTQSPTHLIKTRGQQVTLRCSSQSGHNTVSWYQQALGQGPQFIFQYYREEENGRGNFPPRFSGLQFPNYSSELNVNALELDDSALYLCASSLGGTGDYGYTFGSGTRLTVV.

V is TRBV6-6 and J is TRBJ1-1; D is unresolved. The CDR3 is 13 amino acids. Germline V CDR1 and CDR2: MNHNY, SVGAGI (reference sequence). Trimming shortened V by 2 bases and J by 5 bases, and 9 bases separated the two germline ends. In nucleotides, the CDR3 is TGTGCCAGCAGTTACGATTGGCGGACTGAAGCTTTCTTT. Translated: CASSYDWRTEAFF.

The CDR3 here is CASSAGGGSEQFF. CDR3 bases: TGTGCCAGCAGCGCCGGCGGAGGGTCCGAGCAGTTCTTC. The chain recombines TRBV6-4 with TRBJ2-1; D is perhaps TRBD2 (6 bases). The CDR3 runs to 13 residues. The germline V gene has CDR1 MRHNA and CDR2 SNTAGT. V lost 6 bases and J lost 10, with 16 bases in between.

V usage is TRBV11-3 and J usage is TRBJ2-7; 8 nucleotides align to TRBD1. Trimming took 0 bases from V and 3 from J; bases not matched to a gene: 4. Germline CDR1 SGHNT, CDR2 YENEEA. The CDR3 has 15 residues. The CDR3 here is CASSLDNDRGYEQYF. For the CDR3, the DNA is TGTGCCAGCAGCTTAGATAATGACAGGGGCTACGAGCAGTACTTC.

The chain employs TRBV7-2 and TRBJ2-3; 10 nucleotides match TRBD2. Per the germline V gene, CDR1 is SGHTA and CDR2 is FQGNSA. The CDR3 covers 16 residues. The junction had 7 bases not matched to a gene; V was cut back by 5 bases and J by 2 bases. In DNA form, the CDR3 reads TGTGCCAGCAGCATCACTAGCGGGACAATCACAGATACGCAGTATTTT. Encoded protein: CASSITSGTITDTQYF.

The chain carries TRBV12-3 or TRBV12-4 and TRBJ1-5; D is undetermined. This CDR3 has 12 amino acids. Between the trimmed V and J ends, which lost 6 bases and 5 bases, there was a span of 8 bases. This chain's CDR3 is CASSSSDQPQHF. The CDR3, as DNA: TGTGCCAGCAGCTCCTCGGATCAGCCCCAGCATTTT.

The genes are TRBV9 and TRBJ2-3; 12 bases match TRBD2. The junction had 7 bases not matched to a gene; V was cut back by 0 bases and J by 5 bases. From germline, CDR1 is SGDLS and CDR2 YYNGEE. This CDR3 region has 17 residues. DNA of the CDR3: TGTGCCAGCAGCGTAGAGGCTAGCGGGGGGGTTATAGATACGCAGTATTTT. The encoded protein is CASSVEASGGVIDTQYF.

This rearrangement joins TRBV9 to TRBJ2-2, with TRBD2 identical over 9 bases. The CDR3 length is 16 residues. CDR1 and CDR2 from the germline V gene are SGDLS and YYNGEE. The J segment lost 6 bases and the V segment lost 4 bases, leaving 10 bases of the junction unmatched. CDR3 protein: CASSLTSGVRPGELFF. The CDR3 DNA reads TGTGCCAGCAGCCTGACTAGCGGAGTTAGACCCGGGGAGCTGTTTTTT.

This chain connects TRBV11-2 to TRBJ2-5; D unresolved. The CDR3 has 13 amino acids. With 1 base removed from V and 4 bases from J, the gap between germline ends came to 7 bases. The germline V gene has CDR1 SGHAT and CDR2 FQNNGV. The CDR3 DNA is TGTGCCAGCAGCTTAGTTTCGTTAGAGACCCAGTACTTC. The encoded protein is CASSLVSLETQYF.

This clone has just one count. The V and J genes are TRBV4-2 and TRBJ1-4; D remains unclear. V lost 4 bases and J lost 1, with 7 bases in between. This CDR3 has 14 residues. Germline CDR1 and CDR2: LGHNA and YNFKEQ. The CDR3 is CASSPGGTNEKLFF. For the CDR3, the DNA is TGTGCCAGCAGCCCCGGCGGAACTAATGAAAAACTGTTTTTT.

This chain uses TRBV4-1 with TRBJ2-7, with D possibly matching TRBD2 (6 bases). Looked up from germline, CDR1 is MGHRA and CDR2 is YSYEKL. Trimming shortened V by 4 bases and J by 0 bases, and 13 bases separated the two germline ends. This CDR3 has 15 residues. DNA of the CDR3: TGCGCCAGCAGCCCGTCGGACTACAGCTCCTACGAGCAGTACTTC. Its translation: CASSPSDYSSYEQYF.

The gene calls are TRBV7-8 and TRBJ2-5; D is perhaps TRBD2 (6 bases). The CDR3 runs to 16 residues. The germline V gene has CDR1 SGHVS and CDR2 FQNEAQ. The germline V and J ends were trimmed by 4 bases and 1 base, with 16 bases remaining between them. The CDR3 loop reads CASSSSNGRGQETQYF. CDR3 bases: TGTGCCAGCAGCTCAAGTAACGGGAGAGGCCAAGAGACCCAGTACTTC.

The chain has TRBV7-6 and TRBJ2-1; D unclear. The CDR3 covers 14 residues. The V gene lost 5 bases and the J gene lost 4 bases, with 12 bases spanning the gap. Looked up from germline, CDR1 is SGHVS and CDR2 is FNYEAQ. This CDR3 is CASSRRVGYNEQFF. CDR3 DNA sequence: TGTGCCAGCAGCCGCCGGGTTGGATACAATGAGCAGTTCTTC. Drawing the rest from reference TRBV7-6 and TRBJ2-1, the complete variable domain is GAGVSQSPRYKVTKRGQDVALRCDPISGHVSLYWYRQALGQGPEFLTYFNYEAQQDKSGLPNDRFSAERPEGSISTLTIQRTEQRDSAMYRCASSRRVGYNEQFFGPGTRLTVL.

The gene calls are TRBV7-9 and TRBJ1-2; the D is unclear. Germline V CDR1 and CDR2: SEHNR, FQNEAQ (reference sequence). Trimming removed 2 bases at V and 3 bases at J, with 7 bases between. The CDR3 is 13 amino acids. This chain's CDR3 is CASSLSHYYGYTF. CDR3 bases: TGTGCCAGCAGCTTATCTCACTACTATGGCTACACCTTC.

The V call is TRBV5-5, the J call TRBJ1-2; TRBD1 is a possible D gene (5 bases). CDR1 SGHKS and CDR2 YYEKEE come from the germline V gene (reference sequence). The V end was cut by 1 base, the J end by 1 base, with 11 bases between. This CDR3 spans 15 amino acids. The CDR3 bases are TGTGCCAGCAGCTTGCTTGGGGGGGTTAACTATGGCTACACCTTC. It codes for CASSLLGGVNYGYTF.

The V call is TRBV2, the J call TRBJ2-6, with D possibly matching TRBD1 (5 bases). This CDR3 has 16 residues. The germline V gene has CDR1 SNHLY and CDR2 FYNNEI. The V end lost 9 bases, the J end lost 7 bases, and 22 bases lay between the germline ends. This CDR3 is CASRAISGANANVLTF. DNA of the CDR3: TGTGCCAGTCGGGCCATCTCTGGGGCCAACGCCAACGTCCTGACTTTC.

This chain uses TRBV19 with TRBJ2-3; D gene ambiguous. The CDR3 is 11 amino acids. The germline V and J ends were trimmed by 6 bases and 6 bases, with 7 bases remaining between them. CDR1 and CDR2 (germline): LNHDA, SQIVND (reference sequence). In DNA form, the CDR3 reads TGTGCCAGTAGATGGCGGGATACGCAGTATTTT. Translating it yields CASRWRDTQYF.